In its sample, the clone carrying this T cell receptor beta chain was seen many times. Its antigen is not identified. Excluded: other autoimmune disease, uncontrolled infection, pregnancy or lactation. The CDR3 runs to 13 residues. The V end was cut by 2 bases, the J end by 5 bases, with 9 bases between. TCR beta CDR3 amplification used RNA transcripts. HTBI primers served in a first-round RT-PCR, which a second-round multiplex PCR followed. A single record per CDR3 protein comes from TCRdb applying MiXCR to the multiplex PCR reads. The data show fewer than 350,000 distinct CDR3 sequences, 15% to 20% seen once. The sample comes from a study of Graves' ophthalmopathy and Graves' hyperthyroidism. Findings and caveats of the study: The majority of expanded thyroid clonotypes above 0.001 frequency also occurred in blood. Classification of ophthalmopathy versus stable hyperthyroidism by a 13-signature model yielded roughly 86% sensitivity and approximately 79% specificity.

The specimen sequenced was peripheral blood. V usage is TRBV12-3 or TRBV12-4 and J usage is TRBJ2-5; no clear D gene. The sequence came from an adult man with Graves' ophthalmopathy. As DNA, the CDR3 is TGTGCCAGCAGTTTAAATTTGGGGGAGACCCAGTACTTC. This gives the protein CASSLNLGETQYF.